These 27 T cell receptor beta chains originate from one sample sequenced in a study of OX40 agonist ivuxolimab in advanced cancers. TCRdb keeps only in-frame clones here, not all; method: immunoSEQ multiplex PCR. This sample has tens of thousands of clones, with about nine tenths found just once. This specimen was CD4+ or CD8+ T cells sorted from blood, taken in a trial of the OX40 agonist ivuxolimab. The receptors derive from an adult with an advanced solid tumor such as melanoma, head and neck, liver or kidney cancer.

The chain recombines TRBV18 with TRBJ2-7; weak D call: TRBD1 (6 bases). The CDR3 runs to 14 residues. CDR1 is KGHSH and CDR2 is LQKENI in the germline V gene. The V gene lost 1 base and the J gene lost 2 bases, with 9 bases spanning the gap. The CDR3 nucleotides read TGTGCCAGCTCACCACAAACAGGGACCTACGAGCAGTACTTC. It specifies CASSPQTGTYEQYF.

The chain has TRBV28 and TRBJ1-2; 9 bases line up with TRBD1. Germline V lookup: CDR1 MDHEN, CDR2 SYDVKM. This CDR3 is built from 15 residues. Trimming at V came to 5 bases and at J to 2 bases, leaving 6 bases not matched to a gene. This CDR3 reads CASSSTGGRNYGYTF. Written as DNA, the CDR3 is TGTGCCAGCAGTAGCACAGGGGGCAGGAACTATGGCTACACCTTC.

This clone was picked up a small number of times. V gene TRBV2 combines with J gene TRBJ2-1; D remains unclear. CDR1 and CDR2 from the germline V gene are SNHLY and FYNNEI. Trimming shortened V by 6 bases and J by 7 bases, and 10 bases separated the two germline ends. The CDR3 is 12 residues long. CDR3 amino acids: CASSVPVNEQFF. The CDR3 DNA sequence: TGTGCCAGCAGCGTGCCCGTTAATGAGCAGTTCTTC.

The chain links TRBV7-2 to TRBJ2-3, with 8 positions matching TRBD2. The length of the CDR3 is 15 residues. V shed 2 bases, J shed 5 bases, and the junction held 6 bases outside the gene matches. From germline, CDR1 is SGHTA and CDR2 FQGNSA. CDR3 in DNA: TGTGCCAGCAGCTTAAACGGGGGGGCCGTAGATACGCAGTATTTT. Translation: CASSLNGGAVDTQYF. The variable domain in full, completed from reference TRBV7-2 and TRBJ2-3, reads GAGVSQSPSNKVTEKGKDVELRCDPISGHTALYWYRQSLGQGLEFLIYFQGNSAPDKSGLPSDRFSAERTGGSVSTLTIQRTQQEDSAVYLCASSLNGGAVDTQYFGPGTRLTVL.

A few counts support this clone. The chain joins TRBV10-1 to TRBJ1-5, with a tentative D call TRBD1 (5 bases). Germline V lookup: CDR1 WNHNN, CDR2 SYGVQD (reference sequence). This CDR3 has 15 residues. Trimming cost V 8 bases and J 4 bases, with 18 bases left between them. As DNA, the CDR3 is TGCGCCAGCTCACTCCTCCGGACACGAAATCAGCCCCAGCATTTT. Its protein product is CASSLLRTRNQPQHF.

V usage is TRBV25-1 and J usage is TRBJ2-1; 7 nucleotides align to TRBD2. Germline CDR1 is MGHDK and CDR2 is SYGVNS. The V segment lost 6 bases and the J segment 0 bases; nucleotides outside the gene matches: 5. The CDR3 has 15 residues. The DNA for the CDR3 is TGTGCCAGCAGGAGAGCGGGGAGCTCCTACAATGAGCAGTTCTTC. Residues: CASRRAGSSYNEQFF.

This clone was seen once. The genes are TRBV18 and TRBJ2-3, with D possibly matching TRBD1 (5 bases). The V gene's germline CDR1 is KGHSH and CDR2 LQKENI. The CDR3 runs 15 residues. V lost 2 bases and J lost 1, with 10 bases in between. Here the CDR3 DNA reads TGTGCCAGCTCACCAGGGCAGGGCGGCACAGATACGCAGTATTTT. Its translation: CASSPGQGGTDTQYF.

The rearrangement uses TRBV10-3 and TRBJ2-7; D is unresolved. The CDR3 covers 16 residues. Germline lookup yields CDR1 ENHRY and CDR2 SYGVKD. Trimming cost V 0 bases and J 0 bases, with 12 bases left between them. CDR3 coding DNA: TGTGCCATCAGTGAGTCGCCGGGTTTTAGCTCCTACGAGCAGTACTTC. Protein: CAISESPGFSSYEQYF.

V gene TRBV6-6 combines with J gene TRBJ2-5, with D possibly matching TRBD1 (6 bases). This CDR3 has 14 amino acids. Germline lookup yields CDR1 MNHNY and CDR2 SVGAGI (reference sequence). Trimming shortened V by 6 bases and J by 2 bases, and 13 bases separated the two germline ends. CDR3 DNA sequence: TGTGCCAGCAGCTTTGACAGGCCGCAAGAGACCCAGTACTTC. Amino acids: CASSFDRPQETQYF.

CDR3 protein: CASTGGFADTQYF. The CDR3 DNA sequence: TGTGCCAGTACAGGGGGCTTCGCAGATACGCAGTATTTT. The rearrangement uses TRBV6-1 and TRBJ2-3; 9 bases agree with TRBD1. CDR3 size: 13 residues. CDR1 is MNHNS and CDR2 is SASEGT in the germline V gene. The V segment lost 9 bases and the J segment 4 bases; nucleotides outside the gene matches: 5.

The gene calls are TRBV6-1 and TRBJ1-2; possibly TRBD1 for D (6 bases). V gave up 6 bases and J gave up 8 bases, with 16 bases separating them. The CDR3 has 13 amino acids. Per the germline V gene, CDR1 is MNHNS and CDR2 is SASEGT. Here the CDR3 DNA reads TGTGCCAGCAGAGTAGGACAGCCTGGGGGCTACACCTTC. This sequence encodes CASRVGQPGGYTF.

The CDR3, as DNA: TGTGCCAGCAGCGTCCAGGGTTTAGATACGCAGTATTTT. It is translated as CASSVQGLDTQYF. This chain connects TRBV9 to TRBJ2-3, with a tentative D call TRBD1 (5 bases). Germline values: CDR1 SGDLS, CDR2 YYNGEE. The length of the CDR3 is 13 residues. V lost 2 bases and J 5 bases, leaving 9 bases between the germline ends.

The chain is built from TRBV7-9 and TRBJ1-2; 8 positions agree with TRBD1. The trim removed 2 bases at V and 0 bases at J, leaving 14 bases unmatched. Looked up from germline, CDR1 is SEHNR and CDR2 is FQNEAQ (reference sequence). This CDR3 is built from 19 residues. The DNA for the CDR3 is TGTGCCAGCAGCTTATTGCCCAGGGGGCCCGAAACGCCTAACTATGGCTACACCTTC. Translation: CASSLLPRGPETPNYGYTF.

The gene calls are TRBV7-8 and TRBJ2-1; maybe TRBD1 (5 bases). In germline, CDR1 is SGHVS, CDR2 FQNEAQ. The CDR3 has 15 residues. Deletions cut 2 bases from V and 6 bases from J, with 14 bases between. CDR3 amino acids: CASSLLAGPGNEQFF. The CDR3 DNA reads TGTGCCAGCAGCTTATTAGCAGGGCCGGGCAATGAGCAGTTCTTC.

The chain uses TRBV7-7 and TRBJ2-7; D may be TRBD2 (5 bases). Looked up from germline, CDR1 is SSHAT and CDR2 is FNYEAQ (reference sequence). CDR3 size: 16 residues. Trimming pared 2 bases from V and 3 bases from J, leaving 17 bases between. As DNA, the CDR3 is TGTGCCAGCAGCTTATTGGACTCGCTAGTCCGCTACGAGCAGTACTTC. Protein sequence: CASSLLDSLVRYEQYF.

This chain uses TRBV7-9 with TRBJ1-5, with D uncertain. This CDR3 spans 15 amino acids. CDR1 SEHNR and CDR2 FQNEAQ come from the germline V gene (reference sequence). V lost 2 bases and J 2 bases, leaving 10 bases between the germline ends. In nucleotides, the CDR3 is TGTGCCAGCAGCTTATCAGGTGGGGGCAATCAGCCCCAGCATTTT. Residues: CASSLSGGGNQPQHF. Combining the CDR3 with reference TRBV7-9 and TRBJ1-5 gives the whole variable domain DTGVSQNPRHKITKRGQNVTFRCDPISEHNRLYWYRQTLGQGPEFLTYFQNEAQLEKSRLLSDRFSAERPKGSFSTLEIQRTEQGDSAMYLCASSLSGGGNQPQHFGDGTRLSIL.

The CDR3 spells CASRTSADNEQFF. CDR3 coding DNA: TGTGCCAGCAGGACTAGCGCAGACAATGAGCAGTTCTTC. The rearrangement links TRBV2 to TRBJ2-1, with 8 bases that match TRBD2. The CDR3 covers 13 residues. Germline lookup yields CDR1 SNHLY and CDR2 FYNNEI. The V and J ends lost 6 bases and 5 bases, in that order; junction bases with no gene match: 3.

The chain has TRBV10-3 and TRBJ1-5; D possibly corresponds to TRBD1 (6 bases). The CDR3 sequence is 13 residues long. Trimming removed 8 bases from V and 5 bases from J, with 13 bases in between. Germline CDR1 is ENHRY and CDR2 is SYGVKD. The CDR3 bases are TGTGCCATCGGGCAGGGGAAGGATCAGCCCCAGCATTTT. This translates into CAIGQGKDQPQHF.

J is TRBJ2-3 and V is TRBV5-1, with unresolved D. CDR3 length equals 13 residues. Trimming stripped 0 bases from V and 1 base from J, with 3 bases between. Germline CDR1 is SGHRS and CDR2 is YFSETQ. The CDR3 loop reads CASSLDRTDTQYF. CDR3 sequence (DNA): TGCGCCAGCAGCTTGGACCGCACAGATACGCAGTATTTT. The full variable domain, rest sourced from reference TRBV5-1 and TRBJ2-3, is KAGVTQTPRYLIKTRGQQVTLSCSPISGHRSVSWYQQTPGQGLQFLFEYFSETQRNKGNFPGRFSGRQFSNSRSEMNVSTLELGDSALYLCASSLDRTDTQYFGPGTRLTVL.

The rearrangement uses TRBV7-9 and TRBJ2-4; possible D gene TRBD2, 6 bases. This CDR3 is 18 amino acids long. V shed 5 bases and J shed 1 base, with 21 bases lying between them. Per germline, CDR1 SEHNR and CDR2 FQNEAQ (reference sequence). The CDR3 DNA reads as TGTGCCAGCAGCCCAAATCCGGGACTCCCCAGGGCCAAAAACATTCAGTACTTC. It is translated as CASSPNPGLPRAKNIQYF.

The rearrangement joins TRBV13 to TRBJ2-7; the D gene is possibly TRBD1 (7 bases). The length of the CDR3 is 17 residues. Germline assignment: CDR1 PRHDT and CDR2 FYEKMQ (reference sequence). V was clipped by 0 bases and J by 7 bases, with 22 bases between them. CDR3 loop: CASSLGLMNRGGPEQYF. The CDR3 DNA is TGTGCCAGCAGCTTAGGCTTGATGAACAGGGGAGGTCCGGAGCAGTACTTC.

This chain links TRBV6-4 with TRBJ2-2, with D perhaps matching TRBD2 (6 bases). Germline V gives CDR1 MRHNA, CDR2 SNTAGT. Trimming took 6 bases from V and 3 from J, leaving 11 bases between them. This CDR3 has 14 residues. CDR3 nucleotides: TGTGCCAGCAGAGGGGTAGCGGACACCGGGGAGCTGTTTTTT. This sequence encodes CASRGVADTGELFF.

V usage is TRBV6-1 and J usage is TRBJ2-4, with a possible D match to TRBD2 (6 bases). The ends were cut back, 0 bases at V and 1 base at J, with 10 bases in the middle. Germline assignment: CDR1 MNHNS and CDR2 SASEGT. The CDR3 spans 16 residues. CDR3 coding DNA: TGTGCCAGCAGTGAAGCGCACGGGAGTGCCAAAAACATTCAGTACTTC. Amino acid sequence: CASSEAHGSAKNIQYF.

This clone was picked up one time. The gene calls are TRBV7-9 and TRBJ1-1; no clear D gene. The CDR3 covers 13 residues. Germline CDR1 and CDR2: SEHNR and FQNEAQ (reference sequence). With 5 bases removed from V and 4 bases from J, the gap between germline ends came to 11 bases. The CDR3 DNA sequence: TGTGCCAGCAGCCTTACAGAGCTCACTGAAGCTTTCTTT. It translates to CASSLTELTEAFF.

The chain links TRBV18 to TRBJ2-7; D is perhaps TRBD1 (5 bases). Trimming stripped 2 bases from V and 2 bases from J, with 10 bases between. The V gene's germline CDR1 is KGHSH and CDR2 LQKENI. The CDR3 is made up of 14 amino acids. The DNA for the CDR3 is TGTGCCAGCTCACCAGGAGACAGAGCCTACGAGCAGTACTTC. Translated, it gives CASSPGDRAYEQYF.

The gene calls are TRBV28 and TRBJ1-5; weak D call: TRBD1 (5 bases). The V gene lost 6 bases and the J gene lost 2 bases, with 8 bases spanning the gap. The CDR3 covers 13 residues. Germline V CDR1 and CDR2: MDHEN, SYDVKM. The CDR3 protein is CASRPGGNQPQHF. CDR3 DNA sequence: TGTGCCAGCAGGCCGGGGGGCAATCAGCCCCAGCATTTT.

As concerns this clone: Other DNA sequences in the sample encode the same CDR3. The CDR3 DNA sequence: TGTGCCAGCAGTTCAGGACAGGGCTATGGCTACACCTTC. Encoded protein: CASSSGQGYGYTF. The V call is TRBV28, the J call TRBJ1-2; 8 nucleotides agree with TRBD1. The CDR3 sequence is 13 residues long. Germline CDR1 is MDHEN and CDR2 is SYDVKM. The J segment lost 4 bases and the V segment lost 4 bases, leaving 2 bases of the junction unmatched.